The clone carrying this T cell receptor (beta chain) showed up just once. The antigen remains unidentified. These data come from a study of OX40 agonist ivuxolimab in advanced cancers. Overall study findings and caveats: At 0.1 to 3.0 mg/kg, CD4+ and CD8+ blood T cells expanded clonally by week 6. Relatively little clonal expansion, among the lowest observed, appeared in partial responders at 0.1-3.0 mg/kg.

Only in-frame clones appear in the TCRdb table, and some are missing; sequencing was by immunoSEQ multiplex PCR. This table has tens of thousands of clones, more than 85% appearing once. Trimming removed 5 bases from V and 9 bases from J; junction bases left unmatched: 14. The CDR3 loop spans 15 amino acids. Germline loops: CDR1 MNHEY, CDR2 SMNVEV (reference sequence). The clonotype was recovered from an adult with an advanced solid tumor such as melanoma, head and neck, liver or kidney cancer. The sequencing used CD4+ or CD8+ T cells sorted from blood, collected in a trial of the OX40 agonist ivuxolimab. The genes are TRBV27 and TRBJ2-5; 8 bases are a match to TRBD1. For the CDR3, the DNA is TGTGCCAGCAGTCTCGACAGGGGCTTAGGGGAGGCCCAGTACTTC. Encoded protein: CASSLDRGLGEAQYF.